This note documents a single T cell receptor (beta chain) sequence. The data were taken from a study of blood T cell repertoires in COVID-19. Measured with immunoSEQ multiplex PCR; TCRdb has only the in-frame clones, and not every one. In the table there are about 150,000 clones, roughly three quarters of which are singletons. The sequencing input was peripheral blood. This sequence originates from a middle-aged man with active or convalescent COVID-19.

In nucleotides, the CDR3 is TGTGCCAGCAGTGAGGGAGGGACTAGCGTGGGGGAGACCCAGTACTTC. Translation gives CASSEGGTSVGETQYF. V and J are TRBV2 and TRBJ2-5; 10 nucleotides align to TRBD2. V trimming: 3 bases; J trimming: 5 bases; junction bases outside the gene matches: 9. This CDR3 has 16 residues. The germline gives CDR1 SNHLY, CDR2 FYNNEI.